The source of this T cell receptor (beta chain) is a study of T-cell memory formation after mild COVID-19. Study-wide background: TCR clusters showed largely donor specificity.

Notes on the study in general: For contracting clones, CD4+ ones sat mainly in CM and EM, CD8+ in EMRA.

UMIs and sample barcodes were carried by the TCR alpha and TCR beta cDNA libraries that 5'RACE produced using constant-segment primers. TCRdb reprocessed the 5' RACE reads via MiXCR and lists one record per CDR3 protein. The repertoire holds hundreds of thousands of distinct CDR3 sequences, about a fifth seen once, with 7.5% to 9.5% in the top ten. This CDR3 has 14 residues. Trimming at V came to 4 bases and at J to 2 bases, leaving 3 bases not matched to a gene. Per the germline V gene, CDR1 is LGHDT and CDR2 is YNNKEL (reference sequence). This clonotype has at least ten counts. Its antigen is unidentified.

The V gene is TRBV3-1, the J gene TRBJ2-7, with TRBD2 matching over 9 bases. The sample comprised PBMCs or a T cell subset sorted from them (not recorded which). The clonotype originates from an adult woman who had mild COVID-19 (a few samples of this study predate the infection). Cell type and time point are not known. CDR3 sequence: CASSPGTSTYEQYF. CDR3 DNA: TGTGCCAGCAGCCCCGGGACTAGCACCTACGAGCAGTACTTC.